Below, 29 T cell receptor beta chains from the same sample are listed, as sequenced in a study of tumor-infiltrating lymphocytes in localized non-small cell lung cancer. Sequencing used immunoSEQ multiplex PCR; TCRdb keeps in-frame clones, though not all of them. The top ten hold approximately 2.6% of the sample, which has some 15,000 clones, 75% to 85% seen once. The sample comprised lung tumor tissue. The receptors were sampled from a human donor with non-small cell lung cancer.

Judged by abundance, this clone is medium-sized. The V call is TRBV27, the J call TRBJ2-7; 7 nucleotides match TRBD2. V dropped 3 bases and J dropped 0; count of bases not matched to a gene: 5. Germline lookup yields CDR1 MNHEY and CDR2 SMNVEV (reference sequence). The CDR3 sequence is 15 residues long. The chain's CDR3 is CASSLAGVSSYEQYF. Written as DNA, the CDR3 is TGTGCCAGCAGTTTGGCGGGAGTTTCCTCCTACGAGCAGTACTTC.

This sequence joins TRBV29-1 and TRBJ1-3; TRBD1 aligns across 8 bases. Germline V gene lookup returns CDR1 SQVTM and CDR2 ANQGSEA. The CDR3 covers 12 residues. V lost 7 bases to trimming and J lost 1 base; unmatched junction nucleotides: 0. The CDR3 loop reads CSGTGSGNTIYF. The CDR3 nucleotides read TGCAGCGGGACAGGGTCTGGAAACACCATATATTTT.

V gene TRBV6-6 combines with J gene TRBJ2-3; TRBD2 agrees at 15 bases. Looked up from germline, CDR1 is MNHNY and CDR2 is SVGAGI (reference sequence). The CDR3 is 14 residues long. Unmatched junction bases numbered 2, after V lost 7 bases and J lost 6 bases. CDR3 sequence (DNA): TGTGCCAGCACCGGGACTAGCGGGAGGGATACGCAGTATTTT. As protein: CASTGTSGRDTQYF.

J is TRBJ2-1 and V is TRBV4-3; 10 positions agree with TRBD2. CDR1 LGHNA and CDR2 YSLEER come from the germline V gene. The CDR3 covers 17 residues. V lost 4 bases and J lost 6; bases outside the gene matches: 12. CDR3 residues: CASSRGSLAGVTNEQFF. In DNA form, the CDR3 reads TGCGCCAGCAGCCGAGGCTCCCTAGCGGGAGTTACCAATGAGCAGTTCTTC.

This chain joins TRBV6-5 and TRBJ2-6; the match to TRBD1 covers 9 bases. The CDR3 sequence is 15 residues long. The V gene's germline CDR1 is MNHEY and CDR2 SVGAGI. J was trimmed by 13 bases and V by 4 bases; bases with no gene match: 11. CDR3 sequence reads: CASSLATGGLQVLTF. CDR3 nucleotides: TGTGCCAGCAGTTTGGCTACAGGGGGCCTACAGGTCCTGACTTTC.

This clone was recorded a few times. This sequence joins TRBV2 and TRBJ1-5; D might be TRBD1 (6 bases). The germline V and J ends were trimmed by 3 bases and 0 bases, with 9 bases remaining between them. CDR3 length equals 15 residues. The germline V gene encodes CDR1 SNHLY and CDR2 FYNNEI. The CDR3 here is CASSEGGPSNQPQHF. The DNA for the CDR3 is TGTGCCAGCAGTGAGGGGGGCCCTAGCAATCAGCCCCAGCATTTT.

The chain couples TRBV27 to TRBJ2-6; 9 bases align to TRBD2. Germline V gives CDR1 MNHEY, CDR2 SMNVEV (reference sequence). There are 18 residues in the CDR3. After removal of 5 bases from V and 0 bases from J, the junction contained 8 bases not matched to a gene. In DNA form, the CDR3 reads TGTGCCAGCAGTCCCGACAGCGGGAGGCCCTCTGGGGCCAACGTCCTGACTTTC. This codes for CASSPDSGRPSGANVLTF.

This clone was counted a single time. The chain uses TRBV5-6 and TRBJ2-7, with D possibly TRBD2 on 6 matching bases. This CDR3 has 13 residues. Germline V gives CDR1 SGHDT, CDR2 YYEEEE. The ends were cut back, 7 bases at V and 0 bases at J, with 11 bases in the middle. CDR3 DNA: TGTGCCAGCCGGTTGGGGGGCTCCTACGAGCAGTACTTC. Translated: CASRLGGSYEQYF.

The chain couples TRBV25-1 to TRBJ2-7; no firm D call. The V end was cut by 1 base, the J end by 1 base, with 11 bases between. Germline CDR1 reads MGHDK; CDR2 reads SYGVNS. This CDR3 is built from 15 residues. CDR3 in DNA: TGTGCCAGCAGTGAATCCCTGACATCGTCCTACGAGCAGTACTTC. Translated, it gives CASSESLTSSYEQYF.

The chain employs TRBV15 and TRBJ2-5; TRBD2 matches at 7 bases. V lost 1 base, J lost 9 bases, and 11 bases stayed unmatched. The CDR3 is 15 residues long. The V gene's germline CDR1 is LNHNV and CDR2 YYDKDF (reference sequence). The CDR3, as DNA: TGTGCCACCAGCAGAGCTGGGGGGGGACTTGGCGCCCAGTACTTC. This encodes CATSRAGGGLGAQYF.

The rearrangement joins TRBV6-5 to TRBJ1-1, with a weak D call TRBD1 (6 bases). There are 15 residues in the CDR3. Trimming took off 2 bases at V and 1 base at J, with 11 bases between the two ends. Germline CDR1 reads MNHEY; CDR2 reads SVGAGI. The chain's CDR3 is CASSYRGLGNTEAFF. DNA of the CDR3: TGTGCCAGCAGTTACCGGGGGCTGGGGAACACTGAAGCTTTCTTT.

The chain has TRBV5-1 and TRBJ2-7, with D maybe TRBD1 (7 bases). Germline assignment: CDR1 SGHRS and CDR2 YFSETQ. V lost 3 bases to trimming and J lost 3 bases, with 13 bases between them. This CDR3 is 14 amino acids long. CDR3: CASSSQGGDYEQYF. CDR3 DNA: TGCGCCAGCAGCTCCCAGGGGGGAGACTACGAGCAGTACTTC.

This clone showed up just a few times. V usage is TRBV4-1 and J usage is TRBJ2-3, with D possibly being TRBD1 (6 bases). In germline, CDR1 is MGHRA, CDR2 YSYEKL. This CDR3 contains 17 residues. The V gene lost 1 base and the J gene lost 2 bases, with 16 bases spanning the gap. The CDR3 loop reads CASSQVATGTITDTQYF. For the CDR3, the DNA is TGCGCCAGCAGCCAAGTTGCCACCGGGACAATCACAGATACGCAGTATTTT.

This chain uses TRBV27 with TRBJ1-5, with 11 nucleotides matching TRBD1. Germline V gene data show CDR1 as MNHEY and CDR2 as SMNVEV (reference sequence). The CDR3 loop spans 19 amino acids. J gave up 5 bases and V 5 bases, and 17 bases lay outside the gene matches. CDR3 bases: TGTGCCAGCAGTGACATCAGGACAGGGGGCCAGCCCGGCGATCAGCCCCAGCATTTT. Translation gives CASSDIRTGGQPGDQPQHF.

The table lists this clone with a few counts. The J gene is TRBJ1-6, the V gene TRBV6-5; D uncertain. Germline lookup yields CDR1 MNHEY and CDR2 SVGAGI. With 2 bases removed from V and 9 bases from J, the gap between germline ends came to 14 bases. The CDR3 is made up of 15 amino acids. This CDR3 is CASSYEKGRTSPLHF. CDR3 DNA sequence: TGTGCCAGCAGTTACGAGAAGGGTAGGACTTCACCCCTCCACTTT.

The chain carries TRBV29-1 and TRBJ2-7; TRBD1 matches at 11 bases. Germline values: CDR1 SQVTM, CDR2 ANQGSEA. V shed 3 bases and J 6 bases; nucleotides not matched to a gene: 4. The CDR3 has 13 amino acids. The CDR3 is CSVEGQGGSEQYF. The CDR3, as DNA: TGCAGCGTTGAGGGACAGGGGGGGTCCGAGCAGTACTTC.

The chain employs TRBV18 and TRBJ2-3, with 13 bases that match TRBD2. This CDR3 is built from 16 residues. Germline loops: CDR1 KGHSH, CDR2 LQKENI. The V gene end was trimmed by 3 bases and the J gene end by 5 bases; junction bases not matched to a gene: 5. In DNA form, the CDR3 reads TGTGCCAGCTCACCCGGGACTAGCGGGAAGCTAGATACGCAGTATTTT. It specifies CASSPGTSGKLDTQYF.

This clone appeared a few times. This chain's CDR3 is CASSGTDYSNQPQHF. CDR3 sequence (DNA): TGTGCCAGTAGCGGGACAGATTATAGCAATCAGCCCCAGCATTTT. This chain connects TRBV2 to TRBJ1-5; 7 bases agree with TRBD1. The CDR3 runs 15 residues. Germline CDR1 and CDR2: SNHLY and FYNNEI. V was clipped by 9 bases and J by 0 bases; unmatched bases: 8. The whole variable domain, filled in from reference TRBV2 and TRBJ1-5, reads EPEVTQTPSHQVTQMGQEVILRCVPISNHLYFYWYRQILGQKVEFLVSFYNNEISEKSEIFDDQFSVERPDGSNFTLKIRSTKLEDSAMYFCASSGTDYSNQPQHFGDGTRLSIL.

V is TRBV4-2 and J is TRBJ2-1; 11 nucleotides align to TRBD2. This CDR3 has 14 amino acids. The V segment lost 5 bases and the J segment 10 bases; nucleotides outside the gene matches: 7. Germline-derived CDR1 and CDR2 are LGHNA and YNFKEQ. In nucleotides, the CDR3 is TGTGCCAGCAGCTTCGGGACTAGCGGCGGAGAGCAGTTCTTC. It specifies CASSFGTSGGEQFF.

The V call is TRBV7-2, the J call TRBJ2-1, with D possibly matching TRBD2 (6 bases). V dropped 2 bases and J dropped 9 bases, with 11 bases sitting between them. CDR3 size: 13 residues. From germline, CDR1 is SGHTA and CDR2 FQGNSA. The CDR3: CASSLLRGSEQFF. The CDR3 nucleotides read TGTGCCAGCAGCTTACTCCGGGGGAGTGAGCAGTTCTTC. Full variable domain (remainder filled in from reference TRBV7-2 and TRBJ2-1): GAGVSQSPSNKVTEKGKDVELRCDPISGHTALYWYRQSLGQGLEFLIYFQGNSAPDKSGLPSDRFSAERTGGSVSTLTIQRTQQEDSAVYLCASSLLRGSEQFFGPGTRLTVL.

The chain joins TRBV5-1 to TRBJ1-2; 10 positions agree with TRBD1. V lost 5 bases, J lost 3 bases, and 4 bases stayed unmatched. The CDR3 loop spans 14 amino acids. CDR1 SGHRS and CDR2 YFSETQ come from the germline V gene. The CDR3 region is CASSSGTGDYGYTF. The CDR3 DNA is TGCGCCAGCAGTTCCGGGACAGGGGACTATGGCTACACCTTC.

The chain employs TRBV4-2 and TRBJ2-1; D possibly uses TRBD1 or TRBD2 (5 bases each). Per germline, CDR1 LGHNA and CDR2 YNFKEQ. Trimming took 4 bases from V and 9 from J, leaving 16 bases between them. The CDR3 covers 14 residues. The CDR3 DNA is TGTGCCAGCAGCCTTTTCCGGGACGGAGGTGAGCAGTTCTTC. It encodes CASSLFRDGGEQFF.

The J gene is TRBJ1-1, the V gene TRBV7-3, with unresolved D. Trimming removed 5 bases at V and 1 base at J, with 14 bases between. There are 15 residues in the CDR3. From germline, CDR1 is SGHTA and CDR2 FQGTGA. The DNA for the CDR3 is TGTGCCAGCAGCCCTCGGGGAGCGCCGAACACTGAAGCTTTCTTT. Translated, it gives CASSPRGAPNTEAFF.

V and J are TRBV7-9 and TRBJ1-1; TRBD1 matches 9 bases. J lost 5 bases, V lost 0 bases, and 10 bases had no gene match. The CDR3 covers 17 residues. Germline CDR1 and CDR2: SEHNR and FQNEAQ (reference sequence). The CDR3 DNA sequence: TGTGCCAGCAGCTTAGCGCTAAGTACAGGGGGCCGTACTGAAGCTTTCTTT. Its translation is CASSLALSTGGRTEAFF.

This clone was observed a handful of times. The chain combines TRBV5-6 with TRBJ2-7, with TRBD2 identical over 15 bases. The germline gives CDR1 SGHDT, CDR2 YYEEEE. The trim removed 4 bases at V and 5 bases at J, leaving 7 bases unmatched. The CDR3 is made up of 16 amino acids. The DNA for the CDR3 is TGTGCCAGCAGCCAGGGACTAGCGGGAGGCTGGAACGAGCAGTACTTC. Translating it yields CASSQGLAGGWNEQYF.

The CDR3 loop reads CASSLAGRGRSYGYTF. CDR3 coding DNA: TGTGCCAGCAGCTTAGCGGGCAGGGGGAGGTCCTATGGCTACACCTTC. This rearrangement joins TRBV11-3 to TRBJ1-2; 7 positions match TRBD1. The CDR3 sequence is 16 residues long. Germline V gives CDR1 SGHNT, CDR2 YENEEA. Trimming took 1 base from V and 4 from J; bases not matched to a gene: 9.

J is TRBJ1-1 and V is TRBV30, with D maybe TRBD1 (5 bases). The V gene lost 5 bases and the J gene lost 4 bases, with 29 bases spanning the gap. This CDR3 is 18 amino acids long. Germline loops: CDR1 GTSNPN, CDR2 SVGIG (reference sequence). CDR3 in amino acids: CAWWGGGSTQVKVTEAFF. The CDR3 nucleotides read TGTGCCTGGTGGGGCGGGGGGTCTACACAGGTAAAGGTCACTGAAGCTTTCTTT.

This chain uses TRBV10-3 with TRBJ2-5; 11 bases map to TRBD1. Germline assignment: CDR1 ENHRY and CDR2 SYGVKD. The J segment lost 0 bases and the V segment lost 6 bases, leaving 3 bases of the junction unmatched. This CDR3 has 15 residues. Here the CDR3 DNA reads TGTGCCATCAGGGGGGACAGGGGGAACCAAGAGACCCAGTACTTC. It specifies CAIRGDRGNQETQYF.

The chain recombines TRBV15 with TRBJ2-3; 10 bases agree with TRBD2. This CDR3 contains 17 residues. V lost 3 bases, J lost 1 base, and 7 bases stayed unmatched. In germline, CDR1 is LNHNV, CDR2 YYDKDF (reference sequence). CDR3 nucleotides: TGTGCCACCAGCAGGGAAGCGGGAGGGCCTGGCACAGATACGCAGTATTTT. Translated: CATSREAGGPGTDTQYF.